Each of the 4 T cell receptor beta chains below was sequenced from the same sample in a study of monozygotic twins with inflammatory bowel disease. TCRdb reprocessed the 5' RACE reads, keeping one entry per CDR3 protein, no DNA. Its table lists tens of thousands of distinct CDR3 sequences. The sample comprised blood. These receptors all stem from a human donor with ulcerative colitis or Crohn's disease, or a healthy co-twin of an affected twin (not recorded which).

The genes are TRBV2 and TRBJ2-2; without DNA, the TCRdb call of TRBD1 cannot be checked. Looked up from germline, CDR1 is SNHLY and CDR2 is FYNNEI. The CDR3 totals 15 residues. CDR3 sequence: CANRPRTENTGELFF.

The rearrangement joins TRBV27 to TRBJ1-2. This CDR3 spans 12 amino acids. The germline V gene encodes CDR1 MNHEY and CDR2 SMNVEV (reference sequence). The CDR3 loop reads CASRDRLAGYTF.

The chain carries TRBV5-4 and TRBJ2-1; TCRdb designates TRBD1, a call that cannot be tested without DNA. Per germline, CDR1 SGHNT and CDR2 YYREEE (reference sequence). This CDR3 is 15 amino acids long. The CDR3: CASSPTTSHRGEQFF.

This chain links TRBV3-1 with TRBJ1-4; the TCRdb call, TRBD1, lacks DNA for checking. The CDR3 spans 15 residues. Germline CDR1 reads LGHDT; CDR2 reads YNNKEL (reference sequence). The CDR3 region is CASRLLGRRDEKLFF.